The 27 T cell receptor beta chains below were found in one sample sequenced in a study of shared clonotypes between healthy human individuals (dated by TCRdb to 2018 to 2021). The library was generated by the immunoSEQ multiplex PCR assay. TCRdb provides this immuneACCESS table in a form limited to in-frame rearrangements. Some clones are lacking; in checked studies, under half of them reflect an unresolved V gene, and why the rest are absent is not known. The sample table contains over a million clones; only one count was recorded for around 82% of them. The biggest ten clones account for more than 0.5% of the sample. Sequencing was done on a sample of memory CD4+ T cells from PBMCs. Taken with the paper, the label for cell subset or site translates to: CD45RA-negative fraction. The receptors were gathered from a man aged 18 to 30 in good health. Some clones in this sample may be carry-over from other donors' samples.

J is TRBJ1-5 and V is TRBV6-1; the match to TRBD1 covers 8 bases. CDR3 length: 14 residues. Germline CDR1 MNHNS, CDR2 SASEGT. The V gene end was trimmed by 4 bases and the J gene end by 7 bases; junction bases not matched to a gene: 6. The CDR3 loop is CASSAQGAKQPQHF. The CDR3 nucleotides read TGTGCCAGCAGTGCCCAGGGGGCGAAGCAGCCCCAGCATTTT.

The rearrangement uses TRBV7-2 and TRBJ2-3, with 11 bases lining up with TRBD2. V shed 5 bases, J shed 5 bases, and the junction held 9 bases outside the gene matches. This CDR3 spans 16 amino acids. Germline V CDR1 and CDR2: SGHTA, FQGNSA. The CDR3 region has the DNA TGTGCCAGCAGCCTACCACCGGGACTAGCGGTAGATACGCAGTATTTT. Its translation is CASSLPPGLAVDTQYF.

This clone was found a few times. This rearrangement joins TRBV13 to TRBJ2-3; D is perhaps TRBD2 (5 bases). CDR1 and CDR2 from the germline V gene are PRHDT and FYEKMQ (reference sequence). V was shortened by 6 bases and J by 6 bases, with 7 bases between the two germline ends. The CDR3 has 11 amino acids. CDR3 nucleotides: TGTGCCAGCAGGAGGGAGGATACGCAGTATTTT. Amino acid sequence: CASRREDTQYF.

This clone came up once. The V gene is TRBV11-2, the J gene TRBJ2-1, with D unclear. V lost 2 bases and J 8 bases, leaving 7 bases between the germline ends. Germline CDR1 and CDR2: SGHAT and FQNNGV. This CDR3 is 12 amino acids long. The CDR3 DNA follows: TGTGCCAGCAGCTTATTGGTCCATGAGCAGTTCTTC. Protein sequence: CASSLLVHEQFF. Combining the CDR3 with reference TRBV11-2 and TRBJ2-1 gives the whole variable domain EAGVAQSPRYKIIEKRQSVAFWCNPISGHATLYWYQQILGQGPKLLIQFQNNGVVDDSQLPKDRFSAERLKGVDSTLKIQPAKLEDSAVYLCASSLLVHEQFFGPGTRLTVL.

On this clone: Its ends do not fully match the called genes, so a read error is possible. V usage is TRBV6-1 and J usage is TRBJ1-2; TRBD1 aligns across 8 bases. Germline CDR1 reads MNHNS; CDR2 reads SASEGT. The CDR3 runs 14 residues. The CDR3 protein is CASMTLGTGQAPLF. CDR3 coding DNA: TGTGCCAGCATGACCCTCGGGACAGGCCAAGCTCCTCTCTTC.

J is TRBJ2-7 and V is TRBV5-1; tentatively, D is TRBD1 (6 bases). The CDR3 runs to 14 residues. V lost 2 bases and J lost 3, with 12 bases in between. Looked up from germline, CDR1 is SGHRS and CDR2 is YFSETQ. As DNA, the CDR3 is TGCGCCAGCAGCTTAGGACAGCCACTCTACGAGCAGTACTTC. Its translation is CASSLGQPLYEQYF.

This chain joins TRBV10-3 and TRBJ1-2; 8 bases align to TRBD1. The length of the CDR3 is 12 residues. The junction had 5 bases not matched to a gene; V was cut back by 8 bases and J by 6 bases. Per the germline V gene, CDR1 is ENHRY and CDR2 is SYGVKD. DNA for the CDR3: TGTGCCATCCAGGGGGCTGAGGATGGCTACACCTTC. Protein product: CAIQGAEDGYTF.

The V call is TRBV11-2, the J call TRBJ2-7; D not certain. The V gene's germline CDR1 is SGHAT and CDR2 FQNNGV. CDR3 length equals 14 residues. Trimming shortened V by 1 base and J by 1 base, and 8 bases separated the two germline ends. The CDR3 nucleotides read TGTGCCAGCAGCTTAGTAGTGGGTTCCTACGAGCAGTACTTC. Amino acids: CASSLVVGSYEQYF.

The chain is built from TRBV7-9 and TRBJ2-2, with 9 bases aligning to TRBD2. Losses at the gene ends were 5 bases for V and 1 base for J; bases not matched to a gene: 8. The germline V gene encodes CDR1 SEHNR and CDR2 FQNEAQ (reference sequence). This CDR3 spans 17 amino acids. CDR3 in DNA: TGTGCCAGCAGCCCCCGGGTAGCGGGGGTGAACACCGGGGAGCTGTTTTTT. Translation: CASSPRVAGVNTGELFF. The full variable domain, rest sourced from reference TRBV7-9 and TRBJ2-2, is DTGVSQNPRHKITKRGQNVTFRCDPISEHNRLYWYRQTLGQGPEFLTYFQNEAQLEKSRLLSDRFSAERPKGSFSTLEIQRTEQGDSAMYLCASSPRVAGVNTGELFFGEGSRLTVL.

This clone occurred many times. The CDR3 reads CASSLDTQGNSPLHF. The CDR3, as DNA: TGTGCCAGCAGCTTAGATACGCAGGGAAATTCACCCCTCCACTTT. This chain connects TRBV7-9 to TRBJ1-6, with a possible D match to TRBD1 (5 bases). The CDR3 consists of 15 residues. Trimming removed 1 base from V and 7 bases from J, with 11 bases in between. CDR1 and CDR2 from the germline V gene are SEHNR and FQNEAQ (reference sequence).

V gene TRBV5-6 combines with J gene TRBJ2-7; weak D call: TRBD2 (6 bases). This CDR3 is 15 amino acids long. Germline V gene sequence: CDR1 SGHDT, CDR2 YYEEEE. The V gene lost 4 bases and the J gene lost 4 bases, with 18 bases spanning the gap. The CDR3 is CASSGRRLGRYEQYF. The CDR3 DNA reads as TGTGCCAGCAGCGGCCGCCGACTAGGAAGGTACGAGCAGTACTTC.

In nucleotides, the CDR3 is TGTGCCAGCAGCTTTTACAATGAGCAGTTCTTC. Residues: CASSFYNEQFF. This chain joins TRBV13 and TRBJ2-1; D is unclear. CDR1 and CDR2 from the germline V gene are PRHDT and FYEKMQ (reference sequence). The CDR3 runs 11 residues. Trimming took off 3 bases at V and 4 bases at J, with 1 base between the two ends.

Worth noting for this clone: Since a much larger clone is just one base distant, this may be a read error. Distinct nucleotide sequences in the sample also encode this CDR3. The V gene is TRBV5-4, the J gene TRBJ1-2, with D possibly matching TRBD1 (6 bases). V lost 4 bases and J 2 bases, leaving 9 bases between the germline ends. The germline V gene encodes CDR1 SGHNT and CDR2 YYREEE (reference sequence). CDR3 length: 13 residues. Written as DNA, the CDR3 is TGTGCCAGCAGCCTGGACAGAAACTATGGCTACACCTTC. This sequence encodes CASSLDRNYGYTF.

This chain links TRBV28 with TRBJ1-2; D gene unclear. The length of the CDR3 is 14 residues. Looked up from germline, CDR1 is MDHEN and CDR2 is SYDVKM. With 4 bases removed from V and 6 bases from J, the gap between germline ends came to 15 bases. CDR3 sequence reads: CASSSQGTAHGYTF. In DNA form, the CDR3 reads TGTGCCAGCAGTTCCCAAGGCACTGCCCATGGCTACACCTTC.

The CDR3 coding sequence is TGTGCCAGCAGTGCGGGACTAGCGGGGATTGAGCAGTTCTTC. It encodes CASSAGLAGIEQFF. The chain recombines TRBV6-1 with TRBJ2-1; TRBD2 aligns across 13 bases. Trimming cost V 4 bases and J 9 bases; bases outside gene matches: 3. Germline CDR1 is MNHNS and CDR2 is SASEGT. The CDR3 spans 14 residues.

V gene TRBV5-6 combines with J gene TRBJ1-1, with 7 bases matching TRBD1. The CDR3 covers 15 residues. The trim removed 4 bases at V and 2 bases at J, leaving 8 bases unmatched. Germline V gene data show CDR1 as SGHDT and CDR2 as YYEEEE. CDR3 coding DNA: TGTGCCAGCAGCGGTACAGGGGAGGGCAACACTGAAGCTTTCTTT. Its translation is CASSGTGEGNTEAFF.

This rearrangement joins TRBV5-1 to TRBJ2-7; D gene unclear. This CDR3 region has 14 residues. CDR1 and CDR2 from the germline V gene are SGHRS and YFSETQ. Trimming pared 1 base from V and 2 bases from J, leaving 10 bases between. CDR3 loop: CASSLPSVTYEQYF. The CDR3, as DNA: TGCGCCAGCAGCTTGCCGTCGGTAACCTACGAGCAGTACTTC.

This chain joins TRBV19 and TRBJ1-2, with D possibly TRBD1 on 6 matching bases. V lost 9 bases and J 1 base, leaving 15 bases between the germline ends. The germline V gene encodes CDR1 LNHDA and CDR2 SQIVND (reference sequence). The CDR3 contains 14 residues. The DNA for the CDR3 is TGTGCCAGCCGGGTCGGGGGCCGTAACTATGGCTACACCTTC. It yields the protein CASRVGGRNYGYTF.

V and J are TRBV27 and TRBJ2-2, with TRBD2 as a possible D gene (5 bases). From germline, CDR1 is MNHEY and CDR2 SMNVEV (reference sequence). CDR3 length equals 14 residues. V was trimmed by 5 bases and J by 1 base, leaving 8 bases between them. The CDR3 DNA follows: TGTGCCAGCAGTCTGGACTGGAACACCGGGGAGCTGTTTTTT. This translates into CASSLDWNTGELFF.

The V gene is TRBV11-2, the J gene TRBJ2-1; perhaps TRBD2 as D (5 bases). The CDR3 length is 12 residues. Trimming cost V 11 bases and J 2 bases, with 10 bases left between them. Germline values: CDR1 SGHAT, CDR2 FQNNGV. Here the CDR3 reads CAGSDAYNEQFF. For the CDR3, the DNA is TGTGCCGGTAGCGACGCCTACAATGAGCAGTTCTTC. Full variable domain (outside the CDR3, taken from reference TRBV11-2 and TRBJ2-1): EAGVAQSPRYKIIEKRQSVAFWCNPISGHATLYWYQQILGQGPKLLIQFQNNGVVDDSQLPKDRFSAERLKGVDSTLKIQPAKLEDSAVYLCAGSDAYNEQFFGPGTRLTVL.

The rearrangement uses TRBV5-1 and TRBJ2-1, with 7 positions matching TRBD1. Germline CDR1 reads SGHRS; CDR2 reads YFSETQ. CDR3 length equals 16 residues. With 4 bases clipped from V and 2 bases from J, the junction kept 9 bases outside the gene matches. CDR3 protein: CASSRQGPKAYNEQFF. Here the CDR3 DNA reads TGCGCCAGCAGCCGACAGGGCCCAAAAGCCTACAATGAGCAGTTCTTC.

In this sample, this clone turned up once. The chain recombines TRBV6-1 with TRBJ2-1, with a tentative D call TRBD1 (5 bases). The CDR3 loop spans 15 amino acids. CDR1 is MNHNS, CDR2 SASEGT, per germline. V lost 5 bases and J lost 3, with 14 bases in between. The CDR3 here is CASSPQGFGYNEQFF. In nucleotides, the CDR3 is TGTGCCAGCAGTCCGCAGGGATTTGGCTACAATGAGCAGTTCTTC.

The rearrangement joins TRBV28 to TRBJ2-7; the match to TRBD1 covers 7 bases. Per germline, CDR1 MDHEN and CDR2 SYDVKM. The CDR3 consists of 13 residues. V was pared by 6 bases and J by 4 bases, with 6 bases of the junction left unmatched. This CDR3 reads CASRTGILYEQYF. In DNA form, the CDR3 reads TGTGCCAGCAGGACAGGGATTTTGTACGAGCAGTACTTC.

V gene TRBV25-1 combines with J gene TRBJ2-5; TRBD1 aligns across 8 bases. The CDR3 loop spans 15 amino acids. V was pared by 5 bases and J by 4 bases, with 9 bases of the junction left unmatched. Germline V gives CDR1 MGHDK, CDR2 SYGVNS. The CDR3 nucleotides read TGTGCCAGCAGTAATCCTTCAGGGGGCGCAGAGACCCAGTACTTC. Its translation: CASSNPSGGAETQYF.

This chain connects TRBV18 to TRBJ1-1, with 7 bases lining up with TRBD1. J lost 6 bases, V lost 3 bases, and 7 bases had no gene match. This CDR3 region has 14 residues. Germline V gene lookup returns CDR1 KGHSH and CDR2 LQKENI. CDR3 nucleotides: TGTGCCAGCTCACCGAGATTAGACAGGGCTGAAGCTTTCTTT. Translation: CASSPRLDRAEAFF.

This clone has just one count. The chain combines TRBV9 with TRBJ2-5, with 8 bases identical to TRBD1. V dropped 0 bases and J dropped 5; count of bases not matched to a gene: 18. The CDR3 loop spans 19 amino acids. The V gene's germline CDR1 is SGDLS and CDR2 YYNGEE. The CDR3 nucleotides are TGTGCCAGCAGCGTAGGCGTAGGAAGCTCAGGGGGCGGTGGGGAGACCCAGTACTTC. This codes for CASSVGVGSSGGGGETQYF.

The J gene is TRBJ2-1, the V gene TRBV15; D gene ambiguous. Trimming pared 1 base from V and 6 bases from J, leaving 7 bases between. Germline loops: CDR1 LNHNV, CDR2 YYDKDF (reference sequence). This CDR3 contains 13 residues. CDR3 amino acids: CATSRVATNEQFF. In DNA form, the CDR3 reads TGTGCCACCAGCAGAGTGGCAACCAATGAGCAGTTCTTC.